This TCR beta chain was identified during a study of human thymus T cells. Generated by immunoSEQ multiplex PCR, the TCRdb table keeps only in-frame clones and is missing some. The sample lists about 130,000 clones, about 95% occurring once. A note on this clone: Antigen: not known.

Study-wide results and caveats: In unrelated individuals, thymic repertoires overlapped highly, according to related research. Among thymic and blood repertoires, usage of V and J genes appeared biased.

The CDR3 spans 16 residues. CDR1 KGHSH and CDR2 LQKENI come from the germline V gene. The V segment lost 3 bases and the J segment 3 bases; nucleotides outside the gene matches: 8. Thymic material originated from resections removed in the course of corrective heart surgery. The donor group consisted of healthy Finnish infants who were having corrective surgery for congenital heart defects. The chain couples TRBV18 to TRBJ2-7, with 10 nucleotides matching TRBD1. The sequence was collected from a boy less than two years old with a congenital heart defect but otherwise immunologically healthy. Sequences were obtained from thymus tissue. The CDR3 DNA reads TGTGCCAGCTCACCTACGGGACAGGGGTTAATCTACGAGCAGTACTTC. This translates into CASSPTGQGLIYEQYF.